The 21 T cell receptor beta chains listed next were all sequenced from one sample in a study of T cells after yellow fever vaccination. From the 5' RACE reads, TCRdb called clonotypes with MiXCR, one entry per CDR3 protein. The top ten hold approximately 15% of the sample, which has 600,000 to 750,000 distinct CDR3 sequences, 9% to 15% seen once. The sample in question was PBMCs, obtained on the day of the yellow fever booster vaccination. The source of these receptors is a man aged 25 to 40 who received the YFV17D yellow fever vaccine.

The rearrangement links TRBV28 to TRBJ2-5; D ambiguous. V lost 6 bases and J lost 7, with 18 bases in between. CDR1 is MDHEN and CDR2 is SYDVKM in the germline V gene. CDR3 length: 14 amino acids. In DNA, the CDR3 is TGTGCCAGCAGCCCTGATACACTGGCAGCGACCCAGTACTTC. Amino acids: CASSPDTLAATQYF.

This clonotype was recorded a few times. V usage is TRBV7-2 and J usage is TRBJ2-5; D is ambiguous. V was shortened by 2 bases and J by 4 bases, with 11 bases between the two germline ends. Looked up from germline, CDR1 is SGHTA and CDR2 is FQGNSA. The CDR3 spans 14 residues. The CDR3 region is CASSLKTVGETQYF. For the CDR3, the DNA is TGTGCCAGCAGCTTAAAGACGGTGGGAGAGACCCAGTACTTC.

The CDR3 bases are TGTGCCACCCACATTACCACTACTGAAGCTTTCTTT. Translation gives CATHITTTEAFF. J is TRBJ1-1 and V is TRBV6-6, with D uncertain. CDR3 length: 12 residues. V lost 10 bases to trimming and J lost 5 bases, with 14 bases between them. In germline, CDR1 is MNHNY, CDR2 SVGAGI (reference sequence).

This clonotype was seen a few times. The gene calls are TRBV7-9 and TRBJ2-1, with D tentatively TRBD1 or TRBD2 (6 bases each). V shed 3 bases and J shed 6 bases, with 15 bases lying between them. The CDR3 contains 15 residues. Germline CDR1 reads SEHNR; CDR2 reads FQNEAQ (reference sequence). CDR3 bases: TGTGCCAGCAGCTTGGGAAGGGGGGCGTCCAATGAGCAGTTCTTC. It translates to CASSLGRGASNEQFF.

The genes are TRBV12-3 or TRBV12-4 and TRBJ1-6; D is possibly TRBD1 (6 bases). The CDR3 runs to 15 residues. V shed 3 bases and J shed 9 bases, with 15 bases lying between them. The CDR3 sequence: CASSLKGGGISPLHF. CDR3 sequence (DNA): TGTGCCAGCAGTTTGAAAGGGGGTGGGATTTCACCCCTCCACTTT.

The chain has TRBV27 and TRBJ2-1, with 7 bases lining up with TRBD1. J was trimmed by 6 bases and V by 8 bases; bases with no gene match: 22. The CDR3 runs 18 residues. CDR1 is MNHEY and CDR2 is SMNVEV in the germline V gene (reference sequence). The CDR3 is CASCLGRGPAGLSNEQFF. The CDR3 DNA sequence: TGTGCCAGCTGCCTGGGAAGGGGGCCGGCGGGTTTATCCAATGAGCAGTTCTTC.

This clonotype was recorded at least ten times. The J gene is TRBJ2-1, the V gene TRBV7-8; possibly TRBD2 for D (6 bases). The CDR3 is made up of 15 amino acids. CDR1 is SGHVS, CDR2 FQNEAQ, per germline. The V and J ends lost 5 bases and 3 bases respectively, with 14 bases between them. The CDR3 DNA is TGTGCCAGCAGCGAACGTGGGAGGAACTACAATGAGCAGTTCTTC. Translated, it gives CASSERGRNYNEQFF.

This rearrangement joins TRBV29-1 to TRBJ2-7; a weak D match, TRBD1 (6 bases). Germline V CDR1 and CDR2: SQVTM, ANQGSEA. The CDR3 is 13 amino acids. Trimming removed 7 bases at V and 0 bases at J, with 13 bases between. CDR3 nucleotides: TGCAGCGCATACAGGGACACCTCCTACGAGCAGTACTTC. Amino acid sequence: CSAYRDTSYEQYF.

The chain links TRBV5-1 to TRBJ2-5, with TRBD1 matching 7 bases. The CDR3 is 16 amino acids. The J segment lost 5 bases and the V segment lost 2 bases, leaving 12 bases of the junction unmatched. CDR1 is SGHRS and CDR2 is YFSETQ in the germline V gene. CDR3 protein: CASSFNPQQGSETQYF. The CDR3 region has the DNA TGCGCCAGCAGCTTCAACCCGCAACAGGGGTCCGAGACCCAGTACTTC.

This clonotype appeared a few times. The chain links TRBV12-3 or TRBV12-4 to TRBJ2-7, with TRBD1 identical over 9 bases. This CDR3 spans 14 amino acids. V shed 7 bases and J 5 bases; nucleotides not matched to a gene: 9. The CDR3 is CASTQGGQGNEQYF. The CDR3 region has the DNA TGTGCCAGCACCCAGGGCGGACAGGGGAACGAGCAGTACTTC.

The sample holds a few counts of this clonotype. The rearrangement links TRBV6-5 to TRBJ1-1, with D maybe TRBD1 (6 bases). Germline CDR1 MNHEY, CDR2 SVGAGI. The CDR3 sequence is 16 residues long. V was trimmed by 0 bases and J by 5 bases, leaving 16 bases between them. The CDR3: CASSYSERWQGTEAFF. CDR3 sequence (DNA): TGTGCCAGCAGTTACTCTGAAAGGTGGCAGGGGACTGAAGCTTTCTTT.

The rearrangement links TRBV9 to TRBJ2-1; no clear D gene. The V and J ends lost 0 bases and 1 base respectively, with 8 bases between them. This CDR3 is 15 amino acids long. Germline CDR1 and CDR2: SGDLS and YYNGEE. The DNA for the CDR3 is TGTGCCAGCAGCGTAGGTTGGTCTTCCTACAATGAGCAGTTCTTC. Its protein product is CASSVGWSSYNEQFF. Complete variable domain (other parts from reference TRBV9 and TRBJ2-1): DSGVTQTPKHLITATGQRVTLRCSPRSGDLSVYWYQQSLDQGLQFLIQYYNGEERAKGNILERFSAQQFPDLHSELNLSSLELGDSALYFCASSVGWSSYNEQFFGPGTRLTVL.

As for this clonotype: A much larger clone lies one base from this, so it may be a read error. The rearrangement joins TRBV5-1 to TRBJ2-2; D might be TRBD1 (8 bases). The CDR3 covers 15 residues. V was clipped by 3 bases and J by 4 bases, with 13 bases between them. Germline V gene sequence: CDR1 SGHRS, CDR2 YFSETQ. CDR3 coding DNA: TGCGCCAGCAGCTCGGACAGGGAGGGCACCGGGGAGCTGTTTTTT. It is translated as CASSSDREGTGELFF. The variable domain in full, completed from reference TRBV5-1 and TRBJ2-2, reads KAGVTQTPRYLIKTRGQQVTLSCSPISGHRSVSWYQQTPGQGLQFLFEYFSETQRNKGNFPGRFSGRQFSNSRSEMNVSTLELGDSALYLCASSSDREGTGELFFGEGSRLTVL.

This chain joins TRBV15 and TRBJ2-5; TRBD2 matches at 8 bases. Germline trimming cut 2 bases from V and 5 bases from J; bases unmatched to any gene: 4. Germline CDR1 reads LNHNV; CDR2 reads YYDKDF (reference sequence). The CDR3 has 14 amino acids. This CDR3 reads CATSRQGGRETQYF. As DNA, the CDR3 is TGTGCCACCAGCAGACAGGGCGGGAGGGAGACCCAGTACTTC.

This clonotype was counted only a few times. The chain recombines TRBV12-3 or TRBV12-4 with TRBJ1-5; no clear D. CDR3 length: 15 residues. The V end lost 4 bases, the J end lost 0 bases, and 10 bases lay between the germline ends. Here the CDR3 reads CASSSRLGSNQPQHF. The CDR3 DNA follows: TGTGCCAGCAGTTCCCGACTGGGTAGCAATCAGCCCCAGCATTTT.

The chain joins TRBV29-1 to TRBJ2-5; D remains ambiguous. Germline CDR1 is SQVTM and CDR2 is ANQGSEA. Trimming took 3 bases from V and 5 from J, leaving 4 bases between them. CDR3 length: 10 amino acids. The CDR3 loop is CSVESETQYF. CDR3 in DNA: TGCAGCGTTGAGTCGGAGACCCAGTACTTC. Together with reference TRBV29-1 and TRBJ2-5, the CDR3 gives the full variable domain: SAVISQKPSRDICQRGTSLTIQCQVDSQVTMMFWYRQQPGQSLTLIATANQGSEATYESGFVIDKFPISRPNLTFSTLTVSNMSPEDSSIYLCSVESETQYFGPGTRLLVL.

This clonotype was observed a handful of times. V is TRBV2 and J is TRBJ2-7, with D unclear. The CDR3 spans 11 residues. V lost 6 bases and J lost 3, with 6 bases in between. Per germline, CDR1 SNHLY and CDR2 FYNNEI. The DNA of the CDR3 is TGTGCCAGCAGGATCCTCTACGAGCAGTACTTC. Protein: CASRILYEQYF.

This clonotype was counted at least ten times. The J gene is TRBJ2-7, the V gene TRBV25-1, with D possibly matching TRBD2 (5 bases). In germline, CDR1 is MGHDK, CDR2 SYGVNS. CDR3 size: 12 residues. Trimming removed 4 bases from V and 2 bases from J, with 6 bases in between. The CDR3 here is CASSGGTYEQYF. The CDR3 DNA follows: TGTGCCAGCAGTGGAGGGACCTACGAGCAGTACTTC.

This clonotype was detected a few times. The chain links TRBV7-9 to TRBJ2-1; 8 positions agree with TRBD2. This CDR3 contains 14 residues. CDR1 and CDR2 from the germline V gene are SEHNR and FQNEAQ (reference sequence). With 3 bases clipped from V and 9 bases from J, the junction kept 7 bases outside the gene matches. CDR3 DNA: TGTGCCAGCAGCTTGAGCGGGAGTCAGGGTGAGCAGTTCTTC. The encoded protein is CASSLSGSQGEQFF.

This clonotype was recorded at least ten times. The rearrangement links TRBV28 to TRBJ1-1; the D is unclear. This CDR3 is 13 amino acids long. V was trimmed by 2 bases and J by 6 bases, leaving 10 bases between them. Germline V CDR1 and CDR2: MDHEN, SYDVKM. The CDR3 spells CASSLGVIAEAFF. CDR3 bases: TGTGCCAGCAGTTTAGGGGTGATCGCTGAAGCTTTCTTT.

The sample holds many counts of this clonotype. The chain carries TRBV5-1 and TRBJ2-1; tentatively, D is TRBD1 (5 bases). This CDR3 is built from 15 residues. Per germline, CDR1 SGHRS and CDR2 YFSETQ. Trimming stripped 4 bases from V and 7 bases from J, with 18 bases between. As DNA, the CDR3 is TGCGCCAGCAGCCTAGGGGCAGCCTCTCTGAATGAGCAGTTCTTC. Translated: CASSLGAASLNEQFF. Together with reference TRBV5-1 and TRBJ2-1, the CDR3 gives the full variable domain: KAGVTQTPRYLIKTRGQQVTLSCSPISGHRSVSWYQQTPGQGLQFLFEYFSETQRNKGNFPGRFSGRQFSNSRSEMNVSTLELGDSALYLCASSLGAASLNEQFFGPGTRLTVL.